A selection of T cell receptor beta chains follows, all from one sample in a study of molecular identifiers for immune sequencing clone quantification. TCRdb re-called the PCR reads with MiXCR, one entry per CDR3 protein. This sample has under 650,000 distinct CDR3 sequences, with just under 20% found just once. Sequencing input: naive CD8+ T cells from blood, with Jurkat cell RNA spiked in. The origin of the receptors is a human donor in good health. Some libraries in this study had Jurkat cell RNA spiked in. Both conserved end residues are part of each CDR3. A D gene is named only where the DNA matches it firmly. Clone size, where shown, is once, few, many, or a class for clones that have expanded.

D	V	size	J	DNA	CDR3
-	TRBV7-9	-	TRBJ2-2	TGTGCCGGCAGCTTATCGGACTTTGCCACCGGGGAGCTGTTTTTT	CAGSLSDFATGELFF
-	TRBV4-1	-	TRBJ2-2	TGCGCCAGCAGCTATCGGTCGAACACCGGGGAGCTGTTTTTT	CASSYRSNTGELFF
-	TRBV27	many	TRBJ1-1	TGTGCCAGCAGTTTAAACCAGGGGACTGAAGCTTTCTTT	CASSLNQGTEAFF
TRBD2	TRBV7-2	-	TRBJ2-5	TGTGCCAGCAGCGGATGGGAGCGGGGGAATGGACAAGAGGCCCAGTACTTC	CASSGWERGNGQEAQYF
-	TRBV29-1	few	TRBJ2-7	TGCAGCGTTGTCCACATGGGCGAGCAGTACTTC	CSVVHMGEQYF
-	TRBV27	-	TRBJ2-2	TGTGCCAGCAGTTTTTCGAGGGTGTTGGACACCGGGGAGCCGTTTTTT	CASSFSRVLDTGEPFF
-	TRBV6-4	many	TRBJ2-3	TGTGCCAGCAGTGACTGGGACGGGAGGCAGTATTTT	CASSDWDGRQYF
TRBD2	TRBV27	many	TRBJ2-3	TGTGCCAGCAGTTCGGCGGGAGGGCTGGCTGATACGCAGTATTTT	CASSSAGGLADTQYF
TRBD2	TRBV28	-	TRBJ2-1	TGTGCCAGCAGTTTCCCCCCCCAACTAGCGAAATTCAATGAGCAGTTCTTC	CASSFPPQLAKFNEQFF
-	TRBV27	few	TRBJ2-1	TGTGCCAGCAGTTTGTCCTTCTCACGGACTTTCTACAATGAGCAGTTCTTC	CASSLSFSRTFYNEQFF
-	TRBV14	-	TRBJ2-5	TGTGCCAGCAGCCACTCAGGGAATTTGGAGACCCAGTACTTC	CASSHSGNLETQYF
TRBD1	TRBV5-1	-	TRBJ1-2	TGCGCCAGCAGCTTTGATCGGACAGGGGTCTACTATGGCTACACCTTC	CASSFDRTGVYYGYTF
TRBD2	TRBV19	few	TRBJ2-1	TGTGCCAGTAGTATTACTAGCGGGAGGGCCTACAATGAGCAGTTCTTC	CASSITSGRAYNEQFF
-	TRBV19	many	TRBJ2-5	TGTGCCAGTACCTCCTGGGAGGACCAAGAGACCCAGTACTTC	CASTSWEDQETQYF
-	TRBV7-9	many	TRBJ2-5	TGTGCCAGCAGCCCCGGATTTTTGGAGACCCAGTACTTC	CASSPGFLETQYF
TRBD2	TRBV28	-	TRBJ2-7	TGTGCCACCAAAAGGTTGGCTAGCGGATCCTACGAGCAGTACTTC	CATKRLASGSYEQYF